A selection of T cell receptor beta chains follows, all from one sample in a study of graft-versus-host responses after intestinal transplantation. The antigens these receptors bind are not known. Generated by immunoSEQ multiplex PCR, the TCRdb table keeps only in-frame clones and is missing some. Of approximately 94,000 clones listed, about 88% are singletons. The sequencing used unstimulated CD4+ T cells sorted from spleen or lymph node cells, collected before transplant. These receptors originate from a human donor who was the organ donor for an intestinal transplant. Both conserved end residues are part of each CDR3. Each record gives: D gene, J gene, clone size, V gene, CDR3 DNA, CDR3 protein. D genes are given only for firm matches. Not every row has a clone size; where given, it reads once, few, many or a size class.

D: NA; J: TRBJ2-6; size: NA; V: TRBV4-1; DNA: TGCGCCAGCAGCCAAACCGGGACTTCTGGGGCCAACGTCCTGACTTTC; CDR3: CASSQTGTSGANVLTF
D: NA; J: TRBJ2-1; size: NA; V: TRBV6-5; DNA: TGTGCCAGCAGCATAACAGTTTCCTCCTACAATGAGCAGTTCTTC; CDR3: CASSITVSSYNEQFF
D: TRBD1; J: TRBJ1-2; size: once; V: TRBV4-2; DNA: TGTGCCAGCAGCCCGGGGGGACAGGGTAACGCTGGCTACACCTTC; CDR3: CASSPGGQGNAGYTF
D: NA; J: TRBJ2-1; size: NA; V: TRBV23-1; DNA: TGCGCCAGCAGTCGTGGGGGGGCGAATGAGCAGTTCTTC; CDR3: CASSRGGANEQFF
D: NA; J: TRBJ1-2; size: NA; V: TRBV9; DNA: TGTGCCAGCAGCGGGTCGGGACACCCTCAGGAGGGCTACACCTTC; CDR3: CASSGSGHPQEGYTF
D: NA; J: TRBJ1-4; size: NA; V: TRBV19; DNA: TGTGCCAGTCGCCACTTCGCAACTAATGAAAAACTGTTTTTT; CDR3: CASRHFATNEKLFF
D: NA; J: TRBJ1-2; size: NA; V: TRBV6-5; DNA: TGTGCCAGCAGTGAAGGGACGGGCTACACCTTC; CDR3: CASSEGTGYTF
D: NA; J: TRBJ1-1; size: NA; V: TRBV4-2; DNA: TGTGCCAGCAGCCAAGATATAGACACTGAAGCTTTCTTT; CDR3: CASSQDIDTEAFF
D: NA; J: TRBJ1-6; size: NA; V: TRBV4-1; DNA: TGCGCCAGCAGCCTCGGAAAACAGTTGAATTCACCCCTCCACTTT; CDR3: CASSLGKQLNSPLHF
D: NA; J: TRBJ1-1; size: once; V: TRBV29-1; DNA: TGCAGCGTAGCCCCGAGGTTTAACACTGAAGCTTTCTTT; CDR3: CSVAPRFNTEAFF
D: NA; J: TRBJ2-2; size: NA; V: TRBV30; DNA: TGTGCCTGGTCGCCCTCCTGGGCAGTAAACACCGGGGAGCTGTTTTTT; CDR3: CAWSPSWAVNTGELFF
D: TRBD1; J: TRBJ2-5; size: NA; V: TRBV18; DNA: TGTGCCAGCTCACCTCGGACAGGGTACCAAGAGACCCAGTACTTC; CDR3: CASSPRTGYQETQYF
D: NA; J: TRBJ2-1; size: NA; V: TRBV7-2; DNA: TGTGCCAGCAGCCCGAACGGTTACAATGAGCAGTTCTTC; CDR3: CASSPNGYNEQFF
D: NA; J: TRBJ1-4; size: NA; V: TRBV5-1; DNA: TGCGCCAGCAGCAATAACCTGGGGACTAATGAAAAACTGTTTTTT; CDR3: CASSNNLGTNEKLFF
D: TRBD1; J: TRBJ1-1; size: NA; V: TRBV5-1; DNA: TGCGCCAGCAGCTTGGCCCGGGACAGGAACACTGAAGCTTTCTTT; CDR3: CASSLARDRNTEAFF
D: NA; J: TRBJ2-7; size: NA; V: TRBV28; DNA: TGCGCCAGCAGTTCCTACCCGCGGGACCGAGAGCAGTACTTC; CDR3: CASSSYPRDREQYF
D: NA; J: TRBJ2-5; size: NA; V: TRBV11-2; DNA: TGTGCCAGCAGAGCCCGAGAGACCCAGTACTTC; CDR3: CASRARETQYF
D: NA; J: TRBJ1-2; size: NA; V: TRBV15; DNA: TGTGCCACCAGCGGAAAGGGGGGGGTCGCCTCTGGCTACACCTTC; CDR3: CATSGKGGVASGYTF
D: NA; J: TRBJ2-4; size: NA; V: TRBV7-3; DNA: TGTGCCAGCAGCTTAATTTCCAGTCCCAAAAACATTCAGTACTTC; CDR3: CASSLISSPKNIQYF
D: NA; J: TRBJ2-7; size: NA; V: TRBV30; DNA: TGTGCCTGGGGGGCAACATCCTACGAGCAGTACTTC; CDR3: CAWGATSYEQYF